The 9 T cell receptor beta chains below come from one sample, sequenced in a study of T cells after yellow fever vaccination. Each CDR3 protein is one row after TCRdb ran MiXCR on the 5' RACE reads. The repertoire holds hundreds of thousands of distinct CDR3 sequences, with 4.1% as singletons. Sequenced here: PBMCs, sampled 5 days after the yellow fever booster vaccination. The receptor source for this set is a man aged 18-30 years who received the YFV17D yellow fever vaccine.

This clonotype was found many times. V gene TRBV6-5 combines with J gene TRBJ2-7, with TRBD2 matching over 8 bases. V lost 6 bases, J lost 6 bases, and 10 bases stayed unmatched. This CDR3 has 14 amino acids. Germline CDR1 reads MNHEY; CDR2 reads SVGAGI. The CDR3 region has the DNA TGTGCCAGCAGCCTGGGACTAGGAGCCGTCGAGCAGTACTTC. Translated, it gives CASSLGLGAVEQYF.

This clonotype appeared many times. V gene TRBV5-1 combines with J gene TRBJ2-3, with D possibly being TRBD2 (6 bases). Germline lookup yields CDR1 SGHRS and CDR2 YFSETQ. The CDR3 is 18 amino acids. Trimming removed 7 bases at V and 1 base at J, with 25 bases between. CDR3 sequence (DNA): TGCGCCAGCCATCCCCAGAAAAGAGTGCGGGGTGGCACAGATACGCAGTATTTT. Translated, it gives CASHPQKRVRGGTDTQYF.

This clonotype was counted only a few times. The rearrangement uses TRBV6-5 and TRBJ2-1; 11 nucleotides line up with TRBD2. The CDR3 is made up of 15 amino acids. Looked up from germline, CDR1 is MNHEY and CDR2 is SVGAGI. V gave up 4 bases and J gave up 10 bases; unmatched junction bases: 9. CDR3 sequence (DNA): TGTGCCAGCAGTTTAGCGGGGGGGTGGAGGGTCGAGCAGTTCTTC. It yields the protein CASSLAGGWRVEQFF.

J is TRBJ1-2 and V is TRBV28; 7 bases fit TRBD1. Germline values: CDR1 MDHEN, CDR2 SYDVKM. V lost 6 bases and J lost 8; bases outside the gene matches: 18. The CDR3 has 16 amino acids. The CDR3 sequence is CASSTVGQVELGGYTF. CDR3 bases: TGTGCCAGCAGCACAGTCGGACAGGTAGAGCTCGGGGGCTACACCTTC.

This clonotype occurred many times. This chain joins TRBV12-3 or TRBV12-4 and TRBJ2-3; D is uncertain. V was pared by 6 bases and J by 1 base, with 14 bases between. The CDR3 is made up of 15 amino acids. The CDR3 region is CASSPTSWGTDTQYF. Here the CDR3 DNA reads TGTGCCAGCAGCCCAACATCATGGGGCACAGATACGCAGTATTTT.

This clonotype was picked up a small number of times. CDR3 amino acids: CASSISQLLSYEQYF. The CDR3 nucleotides are TGCGCCAGCAGCATCTCCCAGCTTCTCTCCTACGAGCAGTACTTC. V usage is TRBV5-1 and J usage is TRBJ2-7; D gene ambiguous. CDR3 size: 15 residues. CDR1 is SGHRS and CDR2 is YFSETQ in the germline V gene. Trimming cost V 4 bases and J 0 bases, with 14 bases left between them.

The chain links TRBV2 to TRBJ1-5; perhaps TRBD1 as D (5 bases). This CDR3 has 14 residues. Germline CDR1 reads SNHLY; CDR2 reads FYNNEI. Trimming removed 3 bases at V and 6 bases at J, with 12 bases between. DNA of the CDR3: TGTGCCAGCAGTGAGTGGGAGGGGCCTCAGCCCCAGCATTTT. Protein product: CASSEWEGPQPQHF.

J is TRBJ2-5 and V is TRBV7-7, with 9 bases fitting TRBD1. Germline trimming cut 11 bases from V and 4 bases from J; bases unmatched to any gene: 8. The CDR3 extends over 13 amino acids. The germline V gene has CDR1 SSHAT and CDR2 FNYEAQ (reference sequence). The CDR3 DNA is TGTGCCTGCGGACAGGGGAGGATAGAGACCCAGTACTTC. It encodes CACGQGRIETQYF.

The sample holds a few counts of this clonotype. The chain has TRBV12-3 or TRBV12-4 and TRBJ2-4; 9 bases are shared with TRBD1. V gave up 6 bases and J gave up 6 bases; unmatched junction bases: 0. This CDR3 is 12 amino acids long. CDR3 residues: CASRTGGNIQYF. The CDR3 DNA follows: TGTGCCAGCAGGACAGGGGGAAACATTCAGTACTTC.